This T cell receptor beta chain appears in the sequencing data of a study of T-cell reconstitution after alpha-beta-depleted transplantation in children. The V segment lost 1 base and the J segment 2 bases; nucleotides outside the gene matches: 10. Germline CDR1 reads SGHVS; CDR2 reads FNYEAQ. The CDR3 runs to 20 residues. The TCRbeta library was prepared with unique molecular identifiers. MiXCR, run by TCRdb on the PCR reads, gives a single entry per CDR3 protein. This sample has roughly 220,000 distinct CDR3 sequences, with over 9.5% found just once. This clonotype was detected a few times. The sequences come from PBMCs from the stem cell graft donor, collected from the stem cell graft. V and J are TRBV7-6 and TRBJ2-1; 14 bases are shared with TRBD2. This TCR came from a human donor who donated a stem cell graft to a child with SCID. CDR3: CASSLGMPGLAGATYNEQFF. CDR3 bases: TGTGCCAGCAGCTTAGGGATGCCGGGACTAGCGGGGGCCACCTACAATGAGCAGTTCTTC.